What follows are 13 T cell receptor beta chains derived from one specimen sequenced in a study of blood T cells in healthy people across ages. With a J-beta primer mix and a sample-barcoded 5' primer, a second PCR ran about 7 to 11 cycles. TCRdb re-called the 5' RACE reads through MiXCR, storing one row per CDR3 protein. Here the sample spans under 2 million distinct CDR3 sequences, roughly 32% being singletons. The material sequenced was blood. These receptors were taken from a woman in her twenties or thirties in good health.

The rearrangement uses TRBV12-3 or TRBV12-4 and TRBJ2-3; weak D call: TRBD2 (6 bases). V lost 5 bases and J 1 base, leaving 13 bases between the germline ends. The CDR3 totals 15 residues. The CDR3 nucleotides read TGTGCCAGCAGTCTACACCGACTAGGCACAGATACGCAGTATTTT. It specifies CASSLHRLGTDTQYF.

This rearrangement joins TRBV20-1 to TRBJ2-1, with a weak D call TRBD2 (7 bases). Deletions cut 3 bases from V and 4 bases from J, with 19 bases between. Looked up from germline, CDR1 is DFQATT and CDR2 is SNEGSKA (reference sequence). CDR3 length equals 16 residues. The CDR3 sequence: CSASSTGGGSYNEQFF. The CDR3 bases are TGCAGTGCTAGTTCGACTGGCGGGGGCTCATACAATGAGCAGTTCTTC.

This chain links TRBV7-2 with TRBJ2-1; D is undetermined. The CDR3 extends over 13 amino acids. The V gene lost 6 bases and the J gene lost 4 bases, with 10 bases spanning the gap. Germline V gene lookup returns CDR1 SGHTA and CDR2 FQGNSA. The CDR3 bases are TGTGCCAGCAGATCGGGTCTGTACAATGAGCAGTTCTTC. Amino acid sequence: CASRSGLYNEQFF.

Concerning this clonotype: A read error may produce the germline difference seen at one junction end. This rearrangement joins TRBV9 to TRBJ1-4; D is unresolved. In germline, CDR1 is SGDLS, CDR2 YYNGEE. The CDR3 sequence is 13 residues long. The CDR3 DNA follows: TGTGCCAGCGGCGTAGGAGGGAATGAAAAACGGTTTTTT. It is translated as CASGVGGNEKRFF.

This clonotype was detected only a few times. The chain employs TRBV20-1 and TRBJ2-3; the match to TRBD2 covers 7 bases. Trimming at V came to 3 bases and at J to 6 bases, leaving 6 bases not matched to a gene. Per germline, CDR1 DFQATT and CDR2 SNEGSKA (reference sequence). There are 13 residues in the CDR3. CDR3 amino acids: CSARSGALDTQYF. CDR3 coding DNA: TGCAGTGCTAGGAGCGGGGCGTTGGATACGCAGTATTTT.

The V call is TRBV10-1, the J call TRBJ2-7; the match to TRBD1 covers 9 bases. The J segment lost 6 bases and the V segment lost 4 bases, leaving 10 bases of the junction unmatched. This CDR3 spans 15 amino acids. CDR1 and CDR2 (germline): WNHNN, SYGVQD (reference sequence). The CDR3 bases are TGCGCCAGCAGTGGAGCGGGACAGGGTTTGGGCGAGCAGTACTTC. This encodes CASSGAGQGLGEQYF.

This clonotype was seen only a few times. V usage is TRBV5-6 and J usage is TRBJ2-6; a possible D gene is TRBD1 (6 bases). Per the germline V gene, CDR1 is SGHDT and CDR2 is YYEEEE. The ends were cut back, 5 bases at V and 0 bases at J, with 12 bases in the middle. The CDR3 is 16 amino acids. The CDR3 region is CASSFTGPSGANVLTF. The CDR3 DNA reads as TGTGCCAGCAGTTTCACAGGGCCCTCTGGGGCCAACGTCCTGACTTTC.

This clonotype occurred once. The gene calls are TRBV11-2 and TRBJ2-6; a weak D match, TRBD1 (6 bases). Germline lookup yields CDR1 SGHAT and CDR2 FQNNGV. This CDR3 spans 17 amino acids. The V gene lost 5 bases and the J gene lost 4 bases, with 18 bases spanning the gap. The CDR3 spells CASSPHLGATGANVLTF. The CDR3 nucleotides read TGTGCCAGCAGCCCTCATCTGGGGGCGACAGGGGCCAACGTCCTGACTTTC.

The chain employs TRBV4-1 and TRBJ2-7, with 15 bases fitting TRBD2. The CDR3 contains 15 residues. Germline V lookup: CDR1 MGHRA, CDR2 YSYEKL. After removal of 4 bases from V and 7 bases from J, the junction contained 5 bases not matched to a gene. CDR3 nucleotides: TGCGCCAGCAGCCCTGGACTAGCGGGGGGGGATGAGCAGTACTTC. This gives the protein CASSPGLAGGDEQYF.

Points on this clonotype: This could be a read error, since a much larger clone is one nucleotide away. The chain has TRBV4-1 and TRBJ2-7; 8 bases map to TRBD1. Germline CDR1 and CDR2: MGHRA and YSYEKL. Losses at the gene ends were 1 base for V and 0 bases for J; bases not matched to a gene: 5. The CDR3 runs to 16 residues. CDR3 DNA: TGCGCCAGCAGCCAAGTTCCGACAGGGGTCTCCTACGAGCAGTACTTC. This encodes CASSQVPTGVSYEQYF.

Comment on this clonotype: At one end, the junction sequence differs from germline, possibly due to a read error. The CDR3 nucleotides are TGTGCCAACAGCGTGAGTTTGCGGGGAAGGTACAATGAGCAGTTCTTC. This encodes CANSVSLRGRYNEQFF. The J gene is TRBJ2-1, the V gene TRBV9; D is possibly TRBD2 (6 bases). Germline CDR1 SGDLS, CDR2 YYNGEE. This CDR3 has 16 residues. The full variable domain, with the rest looked up from reference TRBV9 and TRBJ2-1, is DSGVTQTPKHLITATGQRVTLRCSPRSGDLSVYWYQQSLDQGLQFLIQYYNGEERAKGNILERFSAQQFPDLHSELNLSSLELGDSALYFCANSVSLRGRYNEQFFGPGTRLTVL.

Only a few counts were recorded for this clonotype. V is TRBV4-1 and J is TRBJ1-5; the D is unclear. Trimming stripped 0 bases from V and 2 bases from J, with 8 bases between. The CDR3 extends over 15 amino acids. In germline, CDR1 is MGHRA, CDR2 YSYEKL. This CDR3 reads CASSQDRTGNQPQHF. The CDR3 bases are TGCGCCAGCAGCCAAGATCGAACAGGCAATCAGCCCCAGCATTTT.

The CDR3 DNA follows: TGTGCCAGCAGCATAGCCTCCGGGGCGGTCCCGCCAGATACGCAGTATTTT. It is translated as CASSIASGAVPPDTQYF. This chain joins TRBV9 and TRBJ2-3, with D possibly called TRBD1 or TRBD2 (5 bases each). The V end lost 4 bases, the J end lost 4 bases, and 22 bases lay between the germline ends. The CDR3 has 17 amino acids. Germline loops: CDR1 SGDLS, CDR2 YYNGEE.